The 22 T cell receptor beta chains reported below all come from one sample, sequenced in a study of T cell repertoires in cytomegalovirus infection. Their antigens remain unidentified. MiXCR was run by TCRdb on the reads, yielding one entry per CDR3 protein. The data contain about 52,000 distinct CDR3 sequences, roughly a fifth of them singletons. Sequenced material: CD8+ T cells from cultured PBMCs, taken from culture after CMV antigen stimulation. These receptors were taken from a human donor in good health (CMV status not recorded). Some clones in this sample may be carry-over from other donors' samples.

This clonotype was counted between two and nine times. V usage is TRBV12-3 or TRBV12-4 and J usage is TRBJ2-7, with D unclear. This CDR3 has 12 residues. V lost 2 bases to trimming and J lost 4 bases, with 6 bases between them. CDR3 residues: CASSLWQYEQYF. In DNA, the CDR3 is TGTGCCAGCAGTTTATGGCAGTACGAGCAGTACTTC.

CDR3 nucleotides: TGTGCCAGCAGTTACCCACTAACGGACTCGGGGAATGAGCAGTTCTTC. It encodes CASSYPLTDSGNEQFF. V usage is TRBV6-2 or TRBV6-3 and J usage is TRBJ2-1, with a weak D call TRBD2 (5 bases). V was shortened by 2 bases and J by 7 bases, with 18 bases between the two germline ends. Germline CDR1 MNHEY, CDR2 SVGEGT. This CDR3 is built from 16 residues.

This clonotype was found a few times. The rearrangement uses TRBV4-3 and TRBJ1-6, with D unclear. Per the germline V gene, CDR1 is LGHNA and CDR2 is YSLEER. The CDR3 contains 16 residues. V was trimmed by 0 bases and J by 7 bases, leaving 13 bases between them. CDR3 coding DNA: TGCGCCAGCAGCCAAGATCCGGACGCCCGGAATTCACCCCTCCACTTT. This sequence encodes CASSQDPDARNSPLHF.

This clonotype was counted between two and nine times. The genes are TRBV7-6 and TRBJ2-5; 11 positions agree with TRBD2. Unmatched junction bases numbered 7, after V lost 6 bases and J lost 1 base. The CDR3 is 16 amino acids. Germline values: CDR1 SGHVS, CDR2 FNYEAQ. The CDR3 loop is CASSYELAGAQETQYF. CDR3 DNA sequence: TGTGCCAGCAGTTATGAACTAGCGGGGGCCCAAGAGACCCAGTACTTC.

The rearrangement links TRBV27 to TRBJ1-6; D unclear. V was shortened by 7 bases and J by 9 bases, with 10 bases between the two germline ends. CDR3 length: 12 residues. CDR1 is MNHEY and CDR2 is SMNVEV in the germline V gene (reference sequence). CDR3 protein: CASTTVGSPLHF. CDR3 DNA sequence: TGTGCCAGCACCACTGTAGGTTCACCCCTCCACTTT.

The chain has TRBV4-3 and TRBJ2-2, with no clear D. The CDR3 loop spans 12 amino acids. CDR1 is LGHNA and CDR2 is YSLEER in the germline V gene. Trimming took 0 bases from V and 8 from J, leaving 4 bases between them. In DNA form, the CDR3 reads TGCGCCAGCAGCCAAGAGGGGGGGGAGCTGTTTTTT. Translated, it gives CASSQEGGELFF.

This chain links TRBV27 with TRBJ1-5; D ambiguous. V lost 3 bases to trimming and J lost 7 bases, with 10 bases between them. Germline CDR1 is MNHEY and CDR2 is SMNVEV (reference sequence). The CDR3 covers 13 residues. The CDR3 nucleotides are TGTGCCAGCAGTTTGGGCAAAGGGCAGCCCCAGCATTTT. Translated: CASSLGKGQPQHF.

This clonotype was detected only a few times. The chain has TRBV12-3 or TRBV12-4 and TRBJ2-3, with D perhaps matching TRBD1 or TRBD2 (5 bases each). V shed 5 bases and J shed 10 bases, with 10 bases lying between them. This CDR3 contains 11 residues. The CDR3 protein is CASSPSGPQYF. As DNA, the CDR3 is TGTGCCAGCAGTCCCTCGGGACCGCAGTATTTT.

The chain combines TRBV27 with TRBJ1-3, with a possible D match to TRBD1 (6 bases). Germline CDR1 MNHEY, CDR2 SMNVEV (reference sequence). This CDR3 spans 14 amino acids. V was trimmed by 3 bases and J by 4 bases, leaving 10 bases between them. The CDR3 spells CASSFRGTGNTIYF. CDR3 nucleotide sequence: TGTGCCAGCAGTTTTAGAGGGACAGGAAACACCATATATTTT.

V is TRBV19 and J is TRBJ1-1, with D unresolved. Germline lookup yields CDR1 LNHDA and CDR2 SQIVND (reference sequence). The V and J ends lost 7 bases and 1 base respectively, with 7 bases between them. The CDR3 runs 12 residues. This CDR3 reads CASKAGNTEAFF. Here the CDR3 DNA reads TGTGCCAGTAAGGCGGGGAACACTGAAGCTTTCTTT.

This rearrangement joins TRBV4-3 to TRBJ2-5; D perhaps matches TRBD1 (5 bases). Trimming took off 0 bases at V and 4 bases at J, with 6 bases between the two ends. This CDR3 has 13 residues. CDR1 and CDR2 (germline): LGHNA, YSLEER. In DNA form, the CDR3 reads TGCGCCAGCAGCCAAGATAGGGGAGAGACCCAGTACTTC. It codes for CASSQDRGETQYF.

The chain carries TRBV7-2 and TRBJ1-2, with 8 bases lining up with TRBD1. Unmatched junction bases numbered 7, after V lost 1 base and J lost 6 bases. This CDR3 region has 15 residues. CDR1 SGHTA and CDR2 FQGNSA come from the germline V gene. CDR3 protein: CASSLGGQGANGYTF. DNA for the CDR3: TGTGCCAGCAGCTTAGGCGGCCAGGGGGCTAATGGCTACACCTTC.

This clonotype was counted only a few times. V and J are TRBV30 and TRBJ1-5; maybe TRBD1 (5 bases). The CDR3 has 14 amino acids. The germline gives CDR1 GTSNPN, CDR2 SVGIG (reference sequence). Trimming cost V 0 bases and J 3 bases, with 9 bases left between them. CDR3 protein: CAWSVTGYNQPQHF. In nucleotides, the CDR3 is TGTGCCTGGAGTGTCACAGGTTACAATCAGCCCCAGCATTTT.

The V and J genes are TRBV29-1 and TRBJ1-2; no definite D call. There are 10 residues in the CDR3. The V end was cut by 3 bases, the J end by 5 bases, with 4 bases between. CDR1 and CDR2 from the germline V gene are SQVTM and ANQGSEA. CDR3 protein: CSVDSYGYTF. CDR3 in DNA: TGCAGCGTTGATTCATATGGCTACACCTTC.

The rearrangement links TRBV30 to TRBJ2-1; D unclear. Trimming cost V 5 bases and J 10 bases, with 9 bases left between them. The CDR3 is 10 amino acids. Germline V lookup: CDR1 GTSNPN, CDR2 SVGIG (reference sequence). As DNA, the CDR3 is TGTGCCTGGGCTGAGGACGAGCAGTTCTTC. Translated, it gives CAWAEDEQFF.

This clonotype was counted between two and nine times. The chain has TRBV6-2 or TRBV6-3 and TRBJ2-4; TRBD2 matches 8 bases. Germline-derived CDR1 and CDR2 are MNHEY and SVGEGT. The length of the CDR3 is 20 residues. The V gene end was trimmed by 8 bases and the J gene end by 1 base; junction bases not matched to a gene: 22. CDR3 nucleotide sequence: TGTGCCAGCCAAACAGTCGCGGGGGGACACCCCAAGAGGGCCAAAAACATTCAGTACTTC. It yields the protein CASQTVAGGHPKRAKNIQYF.

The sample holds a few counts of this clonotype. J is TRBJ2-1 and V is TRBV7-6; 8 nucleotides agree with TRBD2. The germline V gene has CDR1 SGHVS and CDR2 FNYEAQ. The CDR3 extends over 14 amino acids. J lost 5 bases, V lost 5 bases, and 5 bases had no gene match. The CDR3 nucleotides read TGTGCCAGCAGCCCAGCGGGGGAGGACAATGAGCAGTTCTTC. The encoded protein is CASSPAGEDNEQFF.

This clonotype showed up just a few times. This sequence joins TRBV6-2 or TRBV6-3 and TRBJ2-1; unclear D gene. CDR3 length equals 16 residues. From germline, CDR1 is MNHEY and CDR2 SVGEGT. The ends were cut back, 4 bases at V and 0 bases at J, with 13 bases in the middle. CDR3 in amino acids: CASSLSLFSSYNEQFF. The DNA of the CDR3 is TGTGCCAGCAGTTTGAGCCTCTTCAGCTCCTACAATGAGCAGTTCTTC.

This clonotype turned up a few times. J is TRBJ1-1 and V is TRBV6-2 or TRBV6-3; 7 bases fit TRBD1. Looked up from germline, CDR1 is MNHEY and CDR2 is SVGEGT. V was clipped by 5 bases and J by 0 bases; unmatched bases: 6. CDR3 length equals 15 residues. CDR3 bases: TGTGCCAGCAGTCATGGACAGGAGATGAACACTGAAGCTTTCTTT. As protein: CASSHGQEMNTEAFF.

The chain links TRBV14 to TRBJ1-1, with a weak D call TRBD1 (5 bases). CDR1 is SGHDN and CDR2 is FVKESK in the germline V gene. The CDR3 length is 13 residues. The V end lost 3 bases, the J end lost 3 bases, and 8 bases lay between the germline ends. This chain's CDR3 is CASSQAGHTEAFF. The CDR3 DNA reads TGTGCCAGCAGCCAGGCAGGGCACACTGAAGCTTTCTTT.

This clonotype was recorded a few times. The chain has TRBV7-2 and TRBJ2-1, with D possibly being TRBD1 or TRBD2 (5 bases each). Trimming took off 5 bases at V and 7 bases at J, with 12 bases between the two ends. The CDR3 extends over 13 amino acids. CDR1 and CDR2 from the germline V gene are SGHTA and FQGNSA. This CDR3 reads CASSPPGGNEQFF. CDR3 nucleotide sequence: TGTGCCAGCAGCCCCCCTGGGGGAAATGAGCAGTTCTTC.

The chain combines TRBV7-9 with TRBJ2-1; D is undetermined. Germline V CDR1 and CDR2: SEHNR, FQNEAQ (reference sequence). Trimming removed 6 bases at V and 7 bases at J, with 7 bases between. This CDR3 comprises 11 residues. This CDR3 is CASRVGNEQFF. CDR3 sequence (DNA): TGTGCCAGCAGGGTCGGGAATGAGCAGTTCTTC.